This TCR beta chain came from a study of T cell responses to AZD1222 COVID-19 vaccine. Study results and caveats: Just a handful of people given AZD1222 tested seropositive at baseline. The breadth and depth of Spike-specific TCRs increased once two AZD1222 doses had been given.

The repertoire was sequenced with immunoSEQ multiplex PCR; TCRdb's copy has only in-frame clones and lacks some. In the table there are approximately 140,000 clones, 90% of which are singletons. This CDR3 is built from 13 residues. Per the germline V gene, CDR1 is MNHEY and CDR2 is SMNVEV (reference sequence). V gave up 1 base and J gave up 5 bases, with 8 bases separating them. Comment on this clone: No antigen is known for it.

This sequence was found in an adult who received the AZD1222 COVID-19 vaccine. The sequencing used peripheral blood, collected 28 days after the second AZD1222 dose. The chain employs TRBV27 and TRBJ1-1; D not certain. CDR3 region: CASSLLERTEAFF. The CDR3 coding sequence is TGTGCCAGCAGTTTATTAGAAAGGACTGAAGCTTTCTTT.